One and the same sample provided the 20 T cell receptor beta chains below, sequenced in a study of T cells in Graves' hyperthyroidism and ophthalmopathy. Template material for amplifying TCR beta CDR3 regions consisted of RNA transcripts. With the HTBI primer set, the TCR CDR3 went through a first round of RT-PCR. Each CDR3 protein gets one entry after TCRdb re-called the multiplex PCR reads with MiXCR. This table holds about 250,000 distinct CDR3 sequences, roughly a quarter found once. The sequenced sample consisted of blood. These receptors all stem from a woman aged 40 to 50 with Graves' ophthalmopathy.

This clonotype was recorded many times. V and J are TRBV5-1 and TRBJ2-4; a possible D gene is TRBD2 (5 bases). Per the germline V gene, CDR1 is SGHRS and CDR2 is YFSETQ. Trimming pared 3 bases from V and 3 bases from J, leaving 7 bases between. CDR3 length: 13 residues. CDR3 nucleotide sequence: TGCGCCAGCAGCTCCGGGGACAAAAACATTCAGTACTTC. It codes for CASSSGDKNIQYF.

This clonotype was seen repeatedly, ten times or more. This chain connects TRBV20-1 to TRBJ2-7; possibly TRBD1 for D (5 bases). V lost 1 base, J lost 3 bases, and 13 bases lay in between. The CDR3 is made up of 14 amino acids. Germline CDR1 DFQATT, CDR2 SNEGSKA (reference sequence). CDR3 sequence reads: CSARAPGRDYEQYF. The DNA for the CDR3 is TGCAGTGCTAGAGCACCGGGCAGGGACTACGAGCAGTACTTC.

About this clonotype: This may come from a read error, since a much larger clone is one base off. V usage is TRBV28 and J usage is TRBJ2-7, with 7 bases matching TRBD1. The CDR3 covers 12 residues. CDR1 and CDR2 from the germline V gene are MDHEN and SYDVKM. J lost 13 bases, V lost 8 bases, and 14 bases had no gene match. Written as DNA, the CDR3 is TGTGCCAGCTGTGAGGGCCGGGACAGAAACTACTTC. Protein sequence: CASCEGRDRNYF. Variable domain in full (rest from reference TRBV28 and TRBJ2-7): DVKVTQSSRYLVKRTGEKVFLECVQDMDHENMFWYRQDPGLGLRLIYFSYDVKMKEKGDIPEGYSVSREKKERFSLILESASTNQTSMYLCASCEGRDRNYFGPGTRLTVT.

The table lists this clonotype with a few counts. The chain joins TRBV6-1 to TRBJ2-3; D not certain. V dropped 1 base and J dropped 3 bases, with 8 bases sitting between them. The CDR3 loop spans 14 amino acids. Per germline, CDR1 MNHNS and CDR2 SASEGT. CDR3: CASSEGGKTDTQYF. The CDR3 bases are TGTGCCAGCAGTGAAGGTGGGAAGACAGATACGCAGTATTTT.

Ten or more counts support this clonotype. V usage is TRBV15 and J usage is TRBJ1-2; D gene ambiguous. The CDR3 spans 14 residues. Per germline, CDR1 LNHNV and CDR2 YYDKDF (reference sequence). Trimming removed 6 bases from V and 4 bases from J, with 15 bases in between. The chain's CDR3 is CATSLPGLGYGYTF. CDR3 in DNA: TGTGCCACCAGTCTGCCGGGATTGGGCTATGGCTACACCTTC.

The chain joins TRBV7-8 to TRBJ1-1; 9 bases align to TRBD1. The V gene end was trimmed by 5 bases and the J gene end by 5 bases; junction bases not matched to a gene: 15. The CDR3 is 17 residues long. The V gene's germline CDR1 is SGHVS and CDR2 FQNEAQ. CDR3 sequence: CASSPLGGTGTGTEAFF. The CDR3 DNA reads TGTGCCAGCAGCCCTCTGGGGGGGACAGGGACAGGGACTGAAGCTTTCTTT.

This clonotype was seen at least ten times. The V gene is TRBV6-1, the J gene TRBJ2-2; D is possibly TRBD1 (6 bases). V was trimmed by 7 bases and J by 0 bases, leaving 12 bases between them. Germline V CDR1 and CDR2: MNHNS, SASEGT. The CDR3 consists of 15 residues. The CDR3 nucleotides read TGTGCCAGCAAGCAACAGGGAACGAACACCGGGGAGCTGTTTTTT. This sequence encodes CASKQQGTNTGELFF.

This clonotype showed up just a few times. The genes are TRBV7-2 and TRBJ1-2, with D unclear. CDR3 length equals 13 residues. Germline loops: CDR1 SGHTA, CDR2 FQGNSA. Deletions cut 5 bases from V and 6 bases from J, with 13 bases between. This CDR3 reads CASSDRRKNGYTF. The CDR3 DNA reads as TGTGCCAGCAGCGATCGCCGCAAAAATGGCTACACCTTC.

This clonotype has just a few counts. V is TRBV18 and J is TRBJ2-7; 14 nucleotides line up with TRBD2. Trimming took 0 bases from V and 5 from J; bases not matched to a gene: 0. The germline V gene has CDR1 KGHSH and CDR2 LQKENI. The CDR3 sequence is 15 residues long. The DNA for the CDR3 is TGTGCCAGCTCACCACCGGGACTAGCGGGAGACGAGCAGTACTTC. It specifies CASSPPGLAGDEQYF.

The CDR3 sequence is CASSLLALSGTWNTEAFF. Written as DNA, the CDR3 is TGTGCCAGCAGTTTATTGGCACTCTCGGGGACATGGAACACTGAAGCTTTCTTT. V and J are TRBV28 and TRBJ1-1, with a possible D match to TRBD1 (6 bases). CDR3 size: 18 residues. Germline values: CDR1 MDHEN, CDR2 SYDVKM. Trimming removed 1 base from V and 1 base from J, with 19 bases in between.

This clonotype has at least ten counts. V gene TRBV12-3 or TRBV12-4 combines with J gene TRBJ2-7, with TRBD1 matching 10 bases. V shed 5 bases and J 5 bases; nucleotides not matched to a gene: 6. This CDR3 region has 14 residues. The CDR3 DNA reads TGTGCCAGCAGTGTGGGACAGGGGACCCACGAGCAGTACTTC. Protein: CASSVGQGTHEQYF.

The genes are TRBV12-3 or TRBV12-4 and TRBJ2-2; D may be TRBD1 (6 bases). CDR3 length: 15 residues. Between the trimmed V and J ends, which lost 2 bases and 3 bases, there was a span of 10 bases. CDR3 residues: CASSLSQGYTGELFF. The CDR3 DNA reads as TGTGCCAGCAGTTTATCCCAGGGGTACACCGGGGAGCTGTTTTTT.

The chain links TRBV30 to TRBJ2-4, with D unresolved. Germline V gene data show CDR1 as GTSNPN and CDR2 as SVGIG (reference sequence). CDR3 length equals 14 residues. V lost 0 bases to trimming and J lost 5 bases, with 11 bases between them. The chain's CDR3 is CAWSVGGEENIQYF. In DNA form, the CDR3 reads TGTGCCTGGAGTGTAGGTGGGGAAGAAAACATTCAGTACTTC.

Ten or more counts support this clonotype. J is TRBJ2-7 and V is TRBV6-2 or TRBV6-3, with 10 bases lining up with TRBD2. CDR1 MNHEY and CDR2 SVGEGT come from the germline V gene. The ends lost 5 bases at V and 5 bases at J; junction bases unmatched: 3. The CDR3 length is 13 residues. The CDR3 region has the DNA TGTGCCAGCAGTGGTAGCGGGAGGAACGAGCAGTACTTC. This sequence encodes CASSGSGRNEQYF.

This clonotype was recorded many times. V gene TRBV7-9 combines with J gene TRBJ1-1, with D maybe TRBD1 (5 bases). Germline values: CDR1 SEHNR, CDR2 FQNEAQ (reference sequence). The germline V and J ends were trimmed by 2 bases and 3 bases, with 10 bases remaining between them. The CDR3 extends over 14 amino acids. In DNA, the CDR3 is TGTGCCAGCAGCTTACAGGGTTCACACACTGAAGCTTTCTTT. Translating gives CASSLQGSHTEAFF. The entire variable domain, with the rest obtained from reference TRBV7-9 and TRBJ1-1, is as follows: DTGVSQNPRHKITKRGQNVTFRCDPISEHNRLYWYRQTLGQGPEFLTYFQNEAQLEKSRLLSDRFSAERPKGSFSTLEIQRTEQGDSAMYLCASSLQGSHTEAFFGQGTRLTVV.

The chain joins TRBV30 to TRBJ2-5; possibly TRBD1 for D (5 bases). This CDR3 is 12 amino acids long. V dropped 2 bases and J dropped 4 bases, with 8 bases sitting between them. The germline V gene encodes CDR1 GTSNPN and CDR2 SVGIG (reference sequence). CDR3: CAWSRGGETQYF. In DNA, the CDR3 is TGTGCCTGGAGTAGGGGCGGAGAGACCCAGTACTTC.

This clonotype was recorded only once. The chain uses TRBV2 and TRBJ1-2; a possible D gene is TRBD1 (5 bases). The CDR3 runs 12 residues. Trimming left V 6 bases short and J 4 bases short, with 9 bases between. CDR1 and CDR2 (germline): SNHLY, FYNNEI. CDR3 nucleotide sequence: TGTGCCAGCAGGCAGGGCCTCTATGGCTACACCTTC. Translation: CASRQGLYGYTF. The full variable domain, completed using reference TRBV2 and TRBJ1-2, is EPEVTQTPSHQVTQMGQEVILRCVPISNHLYFYWYRQILGQKVEFLVSFYNNEISEKSEIFDDQFSVERPDGSNFTLKIRSTKLEDSAMYFCASRQGLYGYTFGSGTRLTVV.

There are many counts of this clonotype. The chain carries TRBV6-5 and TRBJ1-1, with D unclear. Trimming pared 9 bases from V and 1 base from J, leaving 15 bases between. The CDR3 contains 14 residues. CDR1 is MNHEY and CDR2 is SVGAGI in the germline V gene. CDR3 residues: CASIRPGKNTEAFF. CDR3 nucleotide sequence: TGTGCCAGTATACGTCCAGGAAAGAACACTGAAGCTTTCTTT.

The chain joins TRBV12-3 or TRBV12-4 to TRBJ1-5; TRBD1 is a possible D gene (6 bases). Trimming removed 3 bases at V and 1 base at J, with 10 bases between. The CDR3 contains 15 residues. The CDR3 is CASSFAGASNQPQHF. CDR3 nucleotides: TGTGCCAGCAGTTTCGCGGGGGCGAGCAATCAGCCCCAGCATTTT.

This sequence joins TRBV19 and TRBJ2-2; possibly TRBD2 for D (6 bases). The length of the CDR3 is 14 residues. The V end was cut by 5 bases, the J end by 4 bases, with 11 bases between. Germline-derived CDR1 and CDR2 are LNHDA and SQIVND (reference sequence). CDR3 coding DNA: TGTGCCAGTAGTCGGGGAGGCAGCACCGGGGAGCTGTTTTTT. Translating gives CASSRGGSTGELFF.